A single sample gave rise to the 32 T cell receptor beta chains below, sequenced in a study of cytotoxic CD8 clonotypes in ibrutinib-treated CLL. Sequencing was performed with immunoSEQ multiplex PCR; in TCRdb, only in-frame clones are kept and a portion is missing. The table records 250,000 to 350,000 clones, around 77% of them present only once. The sample in question was PBMCs, obtained at disease progression, from a patient treated with ibrutinib. The receptors here all came from a human donor with chronic lymphocytic leukemia.

The genes are TRBV4-2 and TRBJ2-2, with D tentatively TRBD2 (6 bases). Germline V gene data show CDR1 as LGHNA and CDR2 as YNFKEQ. The CDR3 is 18 amino acids. V shed 0 bases and J shed 4 bases, with 18 bases lying between them. Here the CDR3 reads CASSQDWGELGGTGELFF. CDR3 DNA: TGTGCCAGCAGCCAAGATTGGGGGGAACTAGGAGGCACCGGGGAGCTGTTTTTT.

The chain employs TRBV4-1 and TRBJ1-2; no firm D call. The germline CDR1 and CDR2 sequences are MGHRA and YSYEKL. V lost 4 bases to trimming and J lost 1 base, with 28 bases between them. This CDR3 is built from 20 residues. CDR3 bases: TGCGCCAGCAGCCGATTGTCGACCGACCCAAGTTTGGCCCTTAACTATGGCTACACCTTC. This gives the protein CASSRLSTDPSLALNYGYTF.

V usage is TRBV10-3 and J usage is TRBJ1-1; a weak D match, TRBD1 (5 bases). The germline CDR1 and CDR2 sequences are ENHRY and SYGVKD. This CDR3 is 14 amino acids long. Trimming pared 2 bases from V and 1 base from J, leaving 8 bases between. The CDR3 loop reads CAISEVQGNTEAFF. For the CDR3, the DNA is TGTGCCATCAGTGAGGTCCAGGGGAACACTGAAGCTTTCTTT.

This chain connects TRBV2 to TRBJ2-2, with 7 nucleotides matching TRBD2. The CDR3 is made up of 13 amino acids. Germline V lookup: CDR1 SNHLY, CDR2 FYNNEI. V gave up 8 bases and J gave up 8 bases; unmatched junction bases: 8. The CDR3 sequence: CASEKRGGGELFF. The CDR3 DNA follows: TGTGCCAGCGAGAAGCGGGGAGGGGGGGAGCTGTTTTTT.

This clone was found a few times. J is TRBJ1-2 and V is TRBV5-6; the match to TRBD1 covers 10 bases. Germline CDR1 and CDR2: SGHDT and YYEEEE. The V segment lost 4 bases and the J segment 0 bases; nucleotides outside the gene matches: 12. This CDR3 spans 18 amino acids. CDR3 in DNA: TGTGCCAGCAGCCGTGTCCGGGACAGGGGCCGCACTAACTATGGCTACACCTTC. This sequence encodes CASSRVRDRGRTNYGYTF.

Of note for this clone: This sample includes further DNA sequences coding for the same CDR3. The chain combines TRBV11-2 with TRBJ2-5; D call uncertain. V gave up 1 base and J gave up 5 bases, with 2 bases separating them. The CDR3 covers 11 residues. The germline V gene has CDR1 SGHAT and CDR2 FQNNGV. The CDR3 sequence: CASSLVETQYF. CDR3 nucleotide sequence: TGTGCCAGCAGCTTAGTCGAGACCCAGTACTTC.

This clone was counted a single time. This rearrangement joins TRBV9 to TRBJ2-3; 11 nucleotides line up with TRBD2. Per the germline V gene, CDR1 is SGDLS and CDR2 is YYNGEE. The V and J ends lost 4 bases and 1 base, in that order; junction bases with no gene match: 5. The CDR3 is made up of 16 amino acids. The CDR3 loop is CASSILAGGRTDTQYF. The CDR3 nucleotides are TGTGCCAGCAGCATCCTAGCGGGGGGCCGCACAGATACGCAGTATTTT.

This clone has a single count. V and J are TRBV5-1 and TRBJ2-1; possibly TRBD2 for D (6 bases). CDR3 size: 17 residues. V lost 6 bases and J 0 bases, leaving 19 bases between the germline ends. Germline lookup yields CDR1 SGHRS and CDR2 YFSETQ. The CDR3 DNA is TGCGCCAGCACCGTGGGGGGTAATTTGAGCTCCTACAATGAGCAGTTCTTC. The encoded protein is CASTVGGNLSSYNEQFF.

This clone was seen only a few times. The chain carries TRBV29-1 and TRBJ1-1; tentative D call: TRBD1 (6 bases). Trimming took off 7 bases at V and 1 base at J, with 13 bases between the two ends. The germline V gene encodes CDR1 SQVTM and CDR2 ANQGSEA. The CDR3 spans 13 residues. In DNA form, the CDR3 reads TGCAGCGCCATGGGACAATGGAACACTGAAGCTTTCTTT. Translated, it gives CSAMGQWNTEAFF.

V gene TRBV2 combines with J gene TRBJ1-2; a possible D gene is TRBD1 (6 bases). The germline V and J ends were trimmed by 7 bases and 7 bases, with 28 bases remaining between them. Germline assignment: CDR1 SNHLY and CDR2 FYNNEI. The CDR3 sequence is 17 residues long. This CDR3 reads CASTLQANRGGGLGYTF. The DNA for the CDR3 is TGTGCCAGCACCCTTCAGGCGAATCGAGGGGGGGGACTTGGCTACACCTTC.

The chain uses TRBV19 and TRBJ2-1; TRBD2 matches at 11 bases. Trimming removed 5 bases from V and 3 bases from J; junction bases left unmatched: 3. Germline V lookup: CDR1 LNHDA, CDR2 SQIVND (reference sequence). The CDR3 has 15 amino acids. The CDR3: CASSQGLAVYNEQFF. CDR3 sequence (DNA): TGTGCCAGTAGTCAGGGACTAGCGGTCTACAATGAGCAGTTCTTC.

This clone came up a few times. The V call is TRBV7-2, the J call TRBJ2-7, with unresolved D. The CDR3 covers 15 residues. The V gene's germline CDR1 is SGHTA and CDR2 FQGNSA. With 0 bases removed from V and 3 bases from J, the gap between germline ends came to 12 bases. The CDR3 coding sequence is TGTGCCAGCAGCTTAGCGTACGGTTTTAGCTACGAGCAGTACTTC. This gives the protein CASSLAYGFSYEQYF.

The table lists this clone with a few counts. Here the CDR3 DNA reads TGCGCCAGCAGCCATGGACTGATCTACGAGCAGTACTTC. Translation: CASSHGLIYEQYF. The chain carries TRBV4-1 and TRBJ2-7; D might be TRBD2 (5 bases). The germline V and J ends were trimmed by 3 bases and 3 bases, with 9 bases remaining between them. The V gene's germline CDR1 is MGHRA and CDR2 YSYEKL. This CDR3 is built from 13 residues.

The V gene is TRBV7-2, the J gene TRBJ2-5; unclear D gene. Looked up from germline, CDR1 is SGHTA and CDR2 is FQGNSA. The CDR3 loop spans 14 amino acids. V was cut by 2 bases and J by 5 bases, with 12 bases left in between. Here the CDR3 DNA reads TGTGCCAGCAGCTTAAGTTTGATATCGGAGACCCAGTACTTC. Translated, it gives CASSLSLISETQYF.

This sequence joins TRBV7-3 and TRBJ1-1, with D perhaps TRBD1 (6 bases). The CDR3 sequence is 13 residues long. Trimming shortened V by 1 base and J by 6 bases, and 9 bases separated the two germline ends. Germline V CDR1 and CDR2: SGHTA, FQGTGA. Written as DNA, the CDR3 is TGTGCCAGCAGCTTAAGGGGGCGCGCTGAAGCTTTCTTT. Its protein is CASSLRGRAEAFF.

This rearrangement joins TRBV6-1 to TRBJ1-3; D not resolved. The CDR3 has 17 residues. The germline gives CDR1 MNHNS, CDR2 SASEGT. Deletions cut 2 bases from V and 0 bases from J, with 14 bases between. Written as DNA, the CDR3 is TGTGCCAGCAGTGAAACTCTAGGTGCAAGCTCTGGAAACACCATATATTTT. This gives the protein CASSETLGASSGNTIYF.

The J gene is TRBJ2-7, the V gene TRBV15; 10 bases align to TRBD1. Germline CDR1 is LNHNV and CDR2 is YYDKDF (reference sequence). Germline trimming cut 3 bases from V and 2 bases from J; bases unmatched to any gene: 4. CDR3 length equals 15 residues. The CDR3 nucleotides are TGTGCCACCAGCAGGGCCGGGACAGGGGCCTACGAGCAGTACTTC. The encoded protein is CATSRAGTGAYEQYF.

This clone was seen only a few times. Written as DNA, the CDR3 is TGTGCCAGCAGCGTAGAAGCTGGAAACACCATATATTTT. This codes for CASSVEAGNTIYF. The V gene is TRBV9, the J gene TRBJ1-3; D remains unclear. CDR1 SGDLS and CDR2 YYNGEE come from the germline V gene. The V end lost 0 bases, the J end lost 2 bases, and 3 bases lay between the germline ends. The CDR3 length is 13 residues.

The chain employs TRBV7-9 and TRBJ2-1; D uncertain. V dropped 7 bases and J dropped 8 bases, with 12 bases sitting between them. CDR1 and CDR2 (germline): SEHNR, FQNEAQ (reference sequence). The CDR3 runs to 12 residues. CDR3 DNA: TGTGCCAGCACCCCGACGGCGGATGAGCAGTTCTTC. This encodes CASTPTADEQFF. The entire variable domain, with the rest obtained from reference TRBV7-9 and TRBJ2-1, is as follows: DTGVSQNPRHKITKRGQNVTFRCDPISEHNRLYWYRQTLGQGPEFLTYFQNEAQLEKSRLLSDRFSAERPKGSFSTLEIQRTEQGDSAMYLCASTPTADEQFFGPGTRLTVL.

This clone was observed a few times. One end of the junction fails to match germline, which may point to a read error. The genes are TRBV7-9 and TRBJ2-5, with a weak D call TRBD1 (5 bases). CDR1 is SEHNR and CDR2 is FQNEAQ in the germline V gene (reference sequence). This CDR3 spans 13 amino acids. The CDR3, as DNA: TGTGCCAGCAGCACAGGACCGAGGAGACCCGTGGACTTC. It encodes CASSTGPRRPVDF.

The genes are TRBV12-5 and TRBJ1-2, with 7 bases matching TRBD1. CDR3 length: 18 residues. With 0 bases clipped from V and 1 base from J, the junction kept 11 bases outside the gene matches. Germline V gives CDR1 LGHNT, CDR2 FRNRAP. The CDR3 coding sequence is TGTGCTAGTGGTTTGGTACCGATACAGGGGAGGGATAACTATGGCTACACCTTC. This sequence encodes CASGLVPIQGRDNYGYTF.

The V call is TRBV5-6, the J call TRBJ2-7; 7 bases align to TRBD2. V lost 0 bases to trimming and J lost 3 bases; unmatched junction nucleotides: 9. From germline, CDR1 is SGHDT and CDR2 YYEEEE. This CDR3 has 16 residues. The CDR3 region has the DNA TGTGCCAGCAGCTTGGGAGCGGGAATCGGTCTCTACGAGCAGTACTTC. Its protein product is CASSLGAGIGLYEQYF.

The V gene is TRBV11-2, the J gene TRBJ2-7, with D tentatively TRBD1 (5 bases). From germline, CDR1 is SGHAT and CDR2 FQNNGV. V was shortened by 6 bases and J by 5 bases, with 17 bases between the two germline ends. This CDR3 has 14 amino acids. The CDR3, as DNA: TGTGCCAGCAGATCTCTTAAGGGCAGGGACGAGCAGTACTTC. Protein product: CASRSLKGRDEQYF.

This clone was observed a handful of times. J is TRBJ2-1 and V is TRBV6-5; 10 nucleotides match TRBD2. CDR3 size: 15 residues. CDR1 is MNHEY, CDR2 SVGAGI, per germline. With V trimmed by 1 base and J by 6 bases, 3 bases remained unmatched. The CDR3, as DNA: TGTGCCAGCAGTTACTTGAGCGGGAGGGTCAATGAGCAGTTCTTC. It encodes CASSYLSGRVNEQFF.

This clone was found a few times. This chain uses TRBV6-6 with TRBJ1-5; D remains ambiguous. Trimming shortened V by 0 bases and J by 4 bases, and 10 bases separated the two germline ends. The CDR3 runs to 15 residues. In germline, CDR1 is MNHNY, CDR2 SVGAGI (reference sequence). The CDR3 loop reads CASSYSRVLNQPQHF. CDR3 nucleotides: TGTGCCAGCAGTTACTCCCGGGTCCTGAATCAGCCCCAGCATTTT.

The J gene is TRBJ1-2, the V gene TRBV4-3; possibly TRBD1 for D (6 bases). The CDR3 runs to 16 residues. CDR1 and CDR2 (germline): LGHNA, YSLEER. V was cut by 1 base and J by 4 bases, with 16 bases left in between. The CDR3 here is CASSQGLGGTGYGYTF. In nucleotides, the CDR3 is TGCGCCAGCAGCCAAGGGCTGGGGGGCACAGGCTATGGCTACACCTTC.

For the CDR3, the DNA is TGTGCCAGCCGATTTTCAGACAGGTCGGGCGAGCAGTACTTC. It translates to CASRFSDRSGEQYF. The chain joins TRBV28 to TRBJ2-7; D is perhaps TRBD1 (6 bases). The V end lost 8 bases, the J end lost 6 bases, and 20 bases lay between the germline ends. CDR1 and CDR2 from the germline V gene are MDHEN and SYDVKM. The CDR3 length is 14 residues.

The chain couples TRBV27 to TRBJ2-7; D might be TRBD1 or TRBD2, each matching 6 bases. Germline assignment: CDR1 MNHEY and CDR2 SMNVEV (reference sequence). V dropped 6 bases and J dropped 3 bases, with 12 bases sitting between them. This CDR3 has 13 residues. The DNA of the CDR3 is TGTGCCAGCAGGCCGGGGGCGGGCTACGAGCAGTACTTC. It specifies CASRPGAGYEQYF.

This clone has only a few counts. This chain links TRBV13 with TRBJ2-2; 8 bases match TRBD2. Germline CDR1 reads PRHDT; CDR2 reads FYEKMQ (reference sequence). The CDR3 length is 17 residues. Trimming at V came to 3 bases and at J to 0 bases, leaving 6 bases not matched to a gene. CDR3 DNA: TGTGCCAGCAGCTTCCGGGGGGGCTACGCGAACACCGGGGAGCTGTTTTTT. Its translation is CASSFRGGYANTGELFF.

V gene TRBV5-1 combines with J gene TRBJ2-7; 9 bases map to TRBD1. The V gene's germline CDR1 is SGHRS and CDR2 YFSETQ. The CDR3 consists of 16 residues. With 0 bases clipped from V and 2 bases from J, the junction kept 6 bases outside the gene matches. CDR3 loop: CASSLGSGTGTYEQYF. CDR3 bases: TGCGCCAGCAGCTTGGGATCGGGGACAGGGACCTACGAGCAGTACTTC. The whole variable domain, filled in from reference TRBV5-1 and TRBJ2-7, reads KAGVTQTPRYLIKTRGQQVTLSCSPISGHRSVSWYQQTPGQGLQFLFEYFSETQRNKGNFPGRFSGRQFSNSRSEMNVSTLELGDSALYLCASSLGSGTGTYEQYFGPGTRLTVT.

As to this clone: Other nucleotide sequences in the sample specify the same CDR3. This chain connects TRBV4-1 to TRBJ1-3; D is possibly TRBD1 (5 bases). CDR1 is MGHRA and CDR2 is YSYEKL in the germline V gene. The CDR3 has 15 residues. The V and J ends lost 1 base and 4 bases respectively, with 11 bases between them. This chain's CDR3 is CASSQGQGSGNTIYF. DNA of the CDR3: TGCGCCAGCAGCCAAGGCCAGGGCTCAGGAAACACCATATATTTT.

The chain links TRBV15 to TRBJ1-2, with unresolved D. From germline, CDR1 is LNHNV and CDR2 YYDKDF (reference sequence). CDR3 length: 15 amino acids. Trimming took 4 bases from V and 3 from J, leaving 15 bases between them. CDR3 nucleotide sequence: TGTGCCACCAGCATCAGTGGCCTTGGTGACTATGGCTACACCTTC. This gives the protein CATSISGLGDYGYTF.